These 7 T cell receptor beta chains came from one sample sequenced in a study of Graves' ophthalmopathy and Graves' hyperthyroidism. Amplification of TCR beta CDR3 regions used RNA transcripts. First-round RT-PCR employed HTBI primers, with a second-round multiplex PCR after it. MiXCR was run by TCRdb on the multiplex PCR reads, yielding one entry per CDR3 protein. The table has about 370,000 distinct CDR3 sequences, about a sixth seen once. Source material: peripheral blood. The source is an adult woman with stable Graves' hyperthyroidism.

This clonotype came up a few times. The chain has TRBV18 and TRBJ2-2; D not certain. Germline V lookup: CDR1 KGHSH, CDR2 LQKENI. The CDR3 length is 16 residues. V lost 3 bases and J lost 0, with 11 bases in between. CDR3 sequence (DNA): TGTGCCAGCTCACCCCTTATCGCCCCGAACACCGGGGAGCTGTTTTTT. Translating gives CASSPLIAPNTGELFF. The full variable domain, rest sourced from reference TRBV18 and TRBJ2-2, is NAGVMQNPRHLVRRRGQEARLRCSPMKGHSHVYWYRQLPEEGLKFMVYLQKENIIDESGMPKERFSAEFPKEGPSILRIQQVVRGDSAAYFCASSPLIAPNTGELFFGEGSRLTVL.

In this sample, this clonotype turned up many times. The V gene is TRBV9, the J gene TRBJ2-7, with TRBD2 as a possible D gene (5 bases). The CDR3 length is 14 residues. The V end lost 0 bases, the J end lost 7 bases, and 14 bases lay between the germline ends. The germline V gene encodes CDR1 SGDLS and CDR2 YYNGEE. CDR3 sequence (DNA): TGTGCCAGCAGCGTAGAGCTAGACCGGGATGAGCAGTACTTC. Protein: CASSVELDRDEQYF.

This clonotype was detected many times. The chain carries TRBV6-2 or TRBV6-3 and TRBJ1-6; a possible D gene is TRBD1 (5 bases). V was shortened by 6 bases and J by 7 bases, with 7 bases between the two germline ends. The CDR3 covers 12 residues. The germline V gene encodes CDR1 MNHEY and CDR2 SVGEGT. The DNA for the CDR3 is TGTGCCAGCAGCGACAGCAATTCACCCCTCCACTTT. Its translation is CASSDSNSPLHF.

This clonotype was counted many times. The CDR3 DNA is TGTGCCACCAGCAGAGATCTTAGCGGGGGCACAGATACGCAGTATTTT. Its protein is CATSRDLSGGTDTQYF. The chain uses TRBV15 and TRBJ2-3, with 8 bases identical to TRBD2. Germline trimming cut 0 bases from V and 1 base from J; bases unmatched to any gene: 3. The germline V gene encodes CDR1 LNHNV and CDR2 YYDKDF (reference sequence). The CDR3 consists of 16 residues.

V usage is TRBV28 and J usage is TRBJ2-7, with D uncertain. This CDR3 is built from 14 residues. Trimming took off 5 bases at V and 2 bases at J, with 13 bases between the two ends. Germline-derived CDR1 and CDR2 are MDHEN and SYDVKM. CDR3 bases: TGTGCCAGCAGTCCCCCCGGATCCCCCTACGAGCAGTACTTC. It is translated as CASSPPGSPYEQYF.

CDR3 region: CASSLSHAGSSPLHF. The CDR3 region has the DNA TGTGCCAGCAGTTTATCGCATGCAGGTAGTTCACCCCTCCACTTT. V usage is TRBV28 and J usage is TRBJ1-6; no firm D call. The V gene's germline CDR1 is MDHEN and CDR2 SYDVKM. Trimming took 1 base from V and 9 from J, leaving 13 bases between them. The CDR3 totals 15 residues.

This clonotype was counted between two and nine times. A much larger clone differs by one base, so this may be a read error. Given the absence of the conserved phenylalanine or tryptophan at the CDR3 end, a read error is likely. Here the CDR3 reads CASSARTGAVGEQYY. The DNA for the CDR3 is TGTGCCAGCAGTGCCCGGACAGGGGCAGTGGGGGAGCAGTACTAC. This rearrangement joins TRBV12-3 or TRBV12-4 to TRBJ2-7, with TRBD1 identical over 9 bases. The CDR3 runs to 15 residues. The V segment lost 5 bases and the J segment 7 bases; nucleotides outside the gene matches: 12.